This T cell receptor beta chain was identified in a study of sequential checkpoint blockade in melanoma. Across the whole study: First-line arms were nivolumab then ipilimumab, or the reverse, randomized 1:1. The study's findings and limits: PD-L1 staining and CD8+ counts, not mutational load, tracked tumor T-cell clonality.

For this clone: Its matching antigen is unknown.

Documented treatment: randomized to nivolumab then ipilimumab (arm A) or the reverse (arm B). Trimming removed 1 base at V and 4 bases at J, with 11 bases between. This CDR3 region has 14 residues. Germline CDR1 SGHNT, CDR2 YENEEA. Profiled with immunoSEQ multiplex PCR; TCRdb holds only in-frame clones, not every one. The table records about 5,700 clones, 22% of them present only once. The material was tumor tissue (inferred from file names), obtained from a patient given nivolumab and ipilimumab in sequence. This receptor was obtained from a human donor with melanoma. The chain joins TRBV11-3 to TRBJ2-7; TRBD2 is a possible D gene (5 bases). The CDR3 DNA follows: TGTGCCAGCAGCTTAGGTAACGGACTTTACGAGCAGTACTTC. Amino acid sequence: CASSLGNGLYEQYF.